This TCR beta chain was retrieved from a study of STAT3 mutations in large granular lymphocyte leukemia. Overall study results and limits: Clonal expansion was inferred from other time points because no sample existed at each clone's first appearance. Every T-LGLL patient had at least one immunodominant TCRbeta clonotype. In about 30% of the 18 patients, new TCR clonotypes emerged after therapy. In several patients, dominant TCR clone burden exceeded STAT3 mutant burden, suggesting STAT3 mutation arose secondarily.

Sequencing was performed with immunoSEQ multiplex PCR; in TCRdb, only in-frame clones are kept and a portion is missing. This sample has some 37,000 clones, with roughly 88% found just once. This clone has more than one count but fewer than ten. Antigen unknown. The TCR was taken from a human donor with T large granular lymphocyte leukemia. Some clones in this sample may be carry-over from other donors' samples. Sample: PBMCs.

Here the CDR3 DNA reads TGTGCCAGCAACTGGTTACCGGGTGGGGGCTATGGCTACACCTTC. This encodes CASNWLPGGGYGYTF. The genes are TRBV2 and TRBJ1-2, with D tentatively TRBD1 (5 bases). The CDR3 has 15 residues. Trimming shortened V by 7 bases and J by 4 bases, and 19 bases separated the two germline ends. Germline loops: CDR1 SNHLY, CDR2 FYNNEI.